Sequencing of this T cell receptor beta chain was carried out in a study of shared clonotypes between healthy human individuals. Worth noting for this clone: What it binds is unknown.

The assay was immunoSEQ multiplex PCR, and TCRdb's table has in-frame clones only and misses some. This sample yields millions of clones, of which roughly 92% are seen a single time; roughly 0.14% belongs to the top ten. Study-wide results and limits: All-four-donor shared clonotypes had higher generation probabilities than non-shared clonotypes did.

Germline CDR1 SGHDN, CDR2 FVKESK. Trimming removed 1 base at V and 0 bases at J, with 13 bases between. This CDR3 contains 18 residues. Each sample came from a Caucasian adult donor living in Nashville, Tennessee. CD4+ cells were split into CD45RA+ naive and CD45RA-negative memory subsets. The specimen was naive CD4+ T cells sorted from blood. Indicated subset: CD45RA+ positively selected. The sequence was collected from a man between 18 and 29 years old in good health. The rearrangement joins TRBV14 to TRBJ2-6; D uncertain. The CDR3 loop is CASSQVTRLSSGANVLTF. In nucleotides, the CDR3 is TGTGCCAGCAGCCAAGTGACCCGTCTAAGCTCTGGGGCCAACGTCCTGACTTTC.